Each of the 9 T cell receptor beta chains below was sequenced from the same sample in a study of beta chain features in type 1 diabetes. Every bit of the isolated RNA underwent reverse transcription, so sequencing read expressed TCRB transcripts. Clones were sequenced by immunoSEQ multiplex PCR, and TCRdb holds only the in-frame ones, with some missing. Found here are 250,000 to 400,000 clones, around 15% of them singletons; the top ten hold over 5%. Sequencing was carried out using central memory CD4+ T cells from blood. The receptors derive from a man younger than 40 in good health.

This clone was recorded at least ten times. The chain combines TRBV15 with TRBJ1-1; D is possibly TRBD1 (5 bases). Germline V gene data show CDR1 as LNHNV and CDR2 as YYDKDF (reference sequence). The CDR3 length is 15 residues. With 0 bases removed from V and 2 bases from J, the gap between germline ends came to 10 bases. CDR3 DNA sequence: TGTGCCACCAGCAGAGAGCCCAGGGTTAACACTGAAGCTTTCTTT. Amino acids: CATSREPRVNTEAFF.

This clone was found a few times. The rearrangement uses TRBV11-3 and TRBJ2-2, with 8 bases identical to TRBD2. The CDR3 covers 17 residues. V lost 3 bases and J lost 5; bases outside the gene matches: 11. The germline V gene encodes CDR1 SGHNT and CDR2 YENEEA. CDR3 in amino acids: CASSLDAGTRLTGELFF. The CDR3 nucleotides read TGTGCCAGCAGCTTGGACGCCGGGACTAGACTTACCGGGGAGCTGTTTTTT.

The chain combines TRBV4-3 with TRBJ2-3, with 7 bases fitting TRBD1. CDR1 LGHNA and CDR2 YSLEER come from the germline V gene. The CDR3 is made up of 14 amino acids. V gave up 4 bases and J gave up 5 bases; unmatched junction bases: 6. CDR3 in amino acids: CASSLGGQVDTQYF. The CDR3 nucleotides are TGCGCCAGCAGCCTCGGTGGACAGGTAGATACGCAGTATTTT.

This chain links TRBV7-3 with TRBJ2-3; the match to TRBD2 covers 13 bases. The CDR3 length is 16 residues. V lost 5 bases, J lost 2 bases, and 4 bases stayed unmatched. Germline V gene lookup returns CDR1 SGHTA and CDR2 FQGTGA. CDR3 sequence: CASSRTSGGLTDTQYF. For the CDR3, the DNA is TGTGCCAGCAGCCGGACTAGCGGGGGCCTCACAGATACGCAGTATTTT.

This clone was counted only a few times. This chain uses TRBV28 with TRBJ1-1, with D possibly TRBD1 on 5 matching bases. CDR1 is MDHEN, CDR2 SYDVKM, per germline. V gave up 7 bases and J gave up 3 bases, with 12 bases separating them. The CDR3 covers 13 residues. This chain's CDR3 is CASMGPGHTEAFF. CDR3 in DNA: TGTGCCAGCATGGGACCAGGGCACACTGAAGCTTTCTTT. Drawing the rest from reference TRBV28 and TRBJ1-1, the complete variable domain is DVKVTQSSRYLVKRTGEKVFLECVQDMDHENMFWYRQDPGLGLRLIYFSYDVKMKEKGDIPEGYSVSREKKERFSLILESASTNQTSMYLCASMGPGHTEAFFGQGTRLTVV.

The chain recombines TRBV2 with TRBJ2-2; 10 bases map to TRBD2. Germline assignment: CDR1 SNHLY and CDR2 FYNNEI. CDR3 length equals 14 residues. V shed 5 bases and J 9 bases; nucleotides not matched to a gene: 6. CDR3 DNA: TGTGCCAGCAGTACCGGGACTAGCGTAAGGGAGCTGTTTTTT. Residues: CASSTGTSVRELFF.

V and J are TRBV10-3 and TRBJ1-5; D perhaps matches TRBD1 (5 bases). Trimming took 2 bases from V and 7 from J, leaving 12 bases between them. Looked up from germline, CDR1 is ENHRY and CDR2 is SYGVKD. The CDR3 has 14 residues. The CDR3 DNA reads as TGTGCCATCAGTGAGGCAGGGACTCAACAGCCCCAGCATTTT. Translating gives CAISEAGTQQPQHF.

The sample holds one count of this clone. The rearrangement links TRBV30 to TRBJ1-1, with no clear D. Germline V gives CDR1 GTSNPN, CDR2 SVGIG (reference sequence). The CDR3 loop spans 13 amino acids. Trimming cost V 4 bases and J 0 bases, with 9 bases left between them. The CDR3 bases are TGTGCCTGGAAGGCAGCCATGAACACTGAAGCTTTCTTT. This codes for CAWKAAMNTEAFF.

DNA of the CDR3: TGTGCCAGCATTTCGGGACAGGAACTGTCTGGAAACACCATATATTTT. As protein: CASISGQELSGNTIYF. This chain uses TRBV27 with TRBJ1-3; 8 nucleotides agree with TRBD1. V lost 7 bases to trimming and J lost 1 base; unmatched junction nucleotides: 9. The CDR3 totals 16 residues. CDR1 is MNHEY, CDR2 SMNVEV, per germline (reference sequence).